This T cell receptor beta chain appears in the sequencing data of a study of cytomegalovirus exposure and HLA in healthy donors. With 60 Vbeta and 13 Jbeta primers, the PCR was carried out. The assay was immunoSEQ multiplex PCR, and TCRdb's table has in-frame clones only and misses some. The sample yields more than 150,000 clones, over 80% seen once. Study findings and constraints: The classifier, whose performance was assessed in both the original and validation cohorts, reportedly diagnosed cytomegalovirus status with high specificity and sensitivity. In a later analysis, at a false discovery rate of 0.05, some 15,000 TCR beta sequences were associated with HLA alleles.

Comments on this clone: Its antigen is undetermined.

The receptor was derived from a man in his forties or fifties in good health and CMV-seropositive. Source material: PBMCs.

As DNA, the CDR3 is TGTGCCTGGAGTGACCCCGGACAGGGAGGGAGGAGGGAGGAGTACGAGCAGTACTTC. Protein sequence: CAWSDPGQGGRREEYEQYF. The chain uses TRBV30 and TRBJ2-7; D is possibly TRBD1 (8 bases). V dropped 1 base and J dropped 4 bases, with 29 bases sitting between them. Per germline, CDR1 GTSNPN and CDR2 SVGIG (reference sequence). This CDR3 is built from 19 residues.